The clone carrying this T cell receptor beta chain has only a few counts. Its antigen is still unknown. The data belong to a study of T cells in localized non-small cell lung cancer. The study's findings and limits: It remains possible that heterogeneity exists, since only one tumor region was sequenced. Uninvolved adjacent lung had more T cell clonality than any other tissue, topping tumor.

The germline gives CDR1 SGHRS, CDR2 YFSETQ. The CDR3 is 14 residues long. V trimming: 2 bases; J trimming: 3 bases; junction bases outside the gene matches: 5. Using immunoSEQ multiplex PCR, the repertoire was profiled, and TCRdb retains in-frame clones only, with some absent. This sample has 43,000 or so clones, with roughly nine tenths found just once. The clonotype comes from a woman aged 35-75 years with stage II lung adenocarcinoma. Source: PBMCs, taken before any cancer treatment. The rearrangement uses TRBV5-1 and TRBJ2-7; 7 positions agree with TRBD1. CDR3 DNA: TGCGCCAGCAGCTTCTCAGGGGGTAGCTACGAGCAGTACTTC. As protein: CASSFSGGSYEQYF.